Below are 13 T cell receptor beta chains sequenced from a single sample in a study of persistence of HIV-infected CD4 T cells. Sequencing used immunoSEQ version 4 in survey mode. Some clones are missing from TCRdb's copy, which holds only in-frame ones; the method was immunoSEQ multiplex PCR. The repertoire holds 30,000 to 45,000 clones, with more than 75% as singletons. The stimulus was an HIV-1 Gag 15-mer peptide pool, 0.85 to 1 ug/peptide/mL. Sorted nonresponding memory CD4+ T cells were CD40L-negative, CD69-negative, CD45RO-high. Antigens of these TCRs are unknown. The sequencing here drew on cultured CD4+ T cells from PBMCs, taken from a patient who received antiretroviral therapy. Receptors originate from an adult with HIV. The donor label of this sample is uncertain.

A single count supports this clone. This sequence joins TRBV29-1 and TRBJ1-5; perhaps TRBD1 as D (6 bases). Trimming removed 7 bases at V and 5 bases at J, with 9 bases between. CDR1 is SQVTM and CDR2 is ANQGSEA in the germline V gene. The CDR3 is made up of 11 amino acids. For the CDR3, the DNA is TGCAGCGCAGGGGAGGATCAGCCCCAGCATTTT. It codes for CSAGEDQPQHF.

V usage is TRBV5-1 and J usage is TRBJ2-2, with TRBD1 as a possible D gene (5 bases). Between the trimmed V and J ends, which lost 0 bases and 0 bases, there was a span of 12 bases. The CDR3 sequence is 17 residues long. The germline V gene encodes CDR1 SGHRS and CDR2 YFSETQ. This chain's CDR3 is CASSLAPGLANTGELFF. DNA of the CDR3: TGCGCCAGCAGCTTGGCCCCAGGGTTGGCGAACACCGGGGAGCTGTTTTTT.

The V gene is TRBV6-1, the J gene TRBJ2-1, with D hard to call. The V gene's germline CDR1 is MNHNS and CDR2 SASEGT. The CDR3 consists of 16 residues. The V gene lost 4 bases and the J gene lost 0 bases, with 13 bases spanning the gap. This chain's CDR3 is CASSVLPRSSYNEQFF. The DNA for the CDR3 is TGTGCCAGCAGTGTCCTACCTCGGAGCTCCTACAATGAGCAGTTCTTC.

This clone turned up a few times. J is TRBJ1-5 and V is TRBV30; D gene unclear. The germline CDR1 and CDR2 sequences are GTSNPN and SVGIG (reference sequence). V lost 2 bases to trimming and J lost 0 bases, with 8 bases between them. The CDR3 has 14 residues. CDR3 loop: CAWSLGLSNQPQHF. For the CDR3, the DNA is TGTGCCTGGAGTTTAGGACTTAGCAATCAGCCCCAGCATTTT. Full variable domain (rest looked up from reference TRBV30 and TRBJ1-5): SQTIHQWPATLVQPVGSPLSLECTVEGTSNPNLYWYRQAAGRGLQLLFYSVGIGQISSEVPQNLSASRPQDRQFILSSKKLLLSDSGFYLCAWSLGLSNQPQHFGDGTRLSIL.

The chain recombines TRBV5-4 with TRBJ2-7; 7 bases map to TRBD2. The V segment lost 0 bases and the J segment 7 bases; nucleotides outside the gene matches: 7. Looked up from germline, CDR1 is SGHNT and CDR2 is YYREEE (reference sequence). The CDR3 totals 14 residues. This CDR3 is CASSLALPGGEQYF. The CDR3 coding sequence is TGTGCCAGCAGCTTGGCGCTACCCGGGGGGGAGCAGTACTTC. Based on the CDR3 plus reference TRBV5-4 and TRBJ2-7, the full variable domain is ETGVTQSPTHLIKTRGQQVTLRCSSQSGHNTVSWYQQALGQGPQFIFQYYREEENGRGNFPPRFSGLQFPNYSSELNVNALELDDSALYLCASSLALPGGEQYFGPGTRLTVT.

The chain is built from TRBV28 and TRBJ2-7; TRBD1 agrees at 8 bases. This CDR3 has 15 amino acids. Losses at the gene ends were 5 bases for V and 6 bases for J; bases not matched to a gene: 12. Germline V CDR1 and CDR2: MDHEN, SYDVKM. The CDR3 region is CASSPWTGRNIEQYF. In DNA form, the CDR3 reads TGTGCCAGCAGTCCTTGGACAGGGAGGAATATCGAGCAGTACTTC.

This clone was observed a handful of times. The chain couples TRBV2 to TRBJ1-5; 8 bases line up with TRBD1. The J segment lost 0 bases and the V segment lost 4 bases, leaving 2 bases of the junction unmatched. The CDR3 spans 15 residues. Germline CDR1 SNHLY, CDR2 FYNNEI. The CDR3 DNA reads TGTGCCAGCAGTGGGACAGGGAATAGCAATCAGCCCCAGCATTTT. Its translation: CASSGTGNSNQPQHF.

The chain has TRBV5-4 and TRBJ2-7, with 11 bases lining up with TRBD2. The CDR3 covers 15 residues. After removal of 3 bases from V and 12 bases from J, the junction contained 14 bases not matched to a gene. CDR1 and CDR2 (germline): SGHNT, YYREEE (reference sequence). CDR3 region: CASSSAGTSGSRGYF. For the CDR3, the DNA is TGTGCCAGCAGCTCCGCCGGGACTAGCGGTTCCCGGGGGTACTTC.

This chain connects TRBV9 to TRBJ2-3; maybe TRBD2 (6 bases). Per germline, CDR1 SGDLS and CDR2 YYNGEE. Trimming left V 4 bases short and J 3 bases short, with 21 bases between. The CDR3 length is 17 residues. CDR3 residues: CASSSRGGAVGTDTQYF. The CDR3 region has the DNA TGTGCCAGCAGCTCCCGAGGAGGGGCTGTTGGAACAGATACGCAGTATTTT.

The chain is built from TRBV19 and TRBJ2-7; tentatively, D is TRBD2 (7 bases). The germline V gene encodes CDR1 LNHDA and CDR2 SQIVND (reference sequence). CDR3 length equals 17 residues. V was shortened by 6 bases and J by 0 bases, with 21 bases between the two germline ends. The CDR3 bases are TGTGCCAGTAGGAGGGGGGGCACCGGGGGCCGCTCCTACGAGCAGTACTTC. This codes for CASRRGGTGGRSYEQYF.

The V gene is TRBV7-3, the J gene TRBJ2-1, with D perhaps matching TRBD2 (6 bases). The CDR3 is made up of 17 amino acids. CDR1 is SGHTA, CDR2 FQGTGA, per germline. V dropped 4 bases and J dropped 0 bases, with 16 bases sitting between them. CDR3 sequence (DNA): TGTGCCAGCAGCTCGTCAGGCCGGGGGATCTCCTACAATGAGCAGTTCTTC. It is translated as CASSSSGRGISYNEQFF.

Here the CDR3 reads CASSHAGSRSGTPYEQYF. The CDR3 coding sequence is TGCGCCAGCAGCCACGCGGGAAGTCGGAGCGGGACACCATACGAGCAGTACTTC. V gene TRBV4-1 combines with J gene TRBJ2-7, with D possibly TRBD2 on 7 matching bases. CDR1 and CDR2 from the germline V gene are MGHRA and YSYEKL. The CDR3 length is 18 residues. Between the trimmed V and J ends, which lost 3 bases and 4 bases, there was a span of 25 bases.

The CDR3 DNA is TGTGCCAGCAGCTTGGAGCGGGGGGGCCCAGATACGCAGTATTTT. It specifies CASSLERGGPDTQYF. This rearrangement joins TRBV5-8 to TRBJ2-3; TRBD2 matches at 10 bases. Germline CDR1 is SGHTS and CDR2 is YDEGEE. Germline trimming cut 0 bases from V and 4 bases from J; bases unmatched to any gene: 2. This CDR3 is 15 amino acids long. The full variable domain, in which reference TRBV5-8 and TRBJ2-3 provide the parts outside the CDR3, is EAGVTQSPTHLIKTRGQQATLRCSPISGHTSVYWYQQALGLGLQFLLWYDEGEERNRGNFPPRFSGRQFPNYSSELNVNALELEDSALYLCASSLERGGPDTQYFGPGTRLTVL.